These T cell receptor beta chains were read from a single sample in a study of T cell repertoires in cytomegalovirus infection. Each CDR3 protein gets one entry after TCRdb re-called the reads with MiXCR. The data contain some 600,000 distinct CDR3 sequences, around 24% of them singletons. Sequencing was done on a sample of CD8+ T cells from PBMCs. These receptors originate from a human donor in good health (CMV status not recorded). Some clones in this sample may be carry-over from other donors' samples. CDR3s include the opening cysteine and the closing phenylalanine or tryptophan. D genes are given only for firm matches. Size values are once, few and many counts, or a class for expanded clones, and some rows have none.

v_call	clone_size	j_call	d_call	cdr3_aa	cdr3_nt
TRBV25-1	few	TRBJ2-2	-	CASSEQGIYTGELFF	TGTGCCAGCAGTGAACAGGGGATCTACACCGGGGAGCTGTTTTTT
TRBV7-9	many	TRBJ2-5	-	CASSLEGVKTQYF	TGTGCCAGCAGCCTTGAGGGGGTGAAGACCCAGTACTTC
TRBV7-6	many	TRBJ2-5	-	CASSDFGETQYF	TGTGCCAGCAGCGATTTCGGGGAGACCCAGTACTTC
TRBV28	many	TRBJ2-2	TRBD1	CASSWDRVATGELFF	TGTGCCAGCAGTTGGGACAGGGTAGCCACCGGGGAGCTGTTTTTT
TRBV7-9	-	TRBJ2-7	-	CASSLVGAGPYEQYF	TGTGCCAGCAGCTTAGTCGGCGCAGGACCCTACGAGCAGTACTTC
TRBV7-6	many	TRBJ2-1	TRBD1	CASSLTGVGSYNEQFF	TGTGCCAGCAGCTTGACAGGGGTGGGGTCGTACAATGAGCAGTTCTTC
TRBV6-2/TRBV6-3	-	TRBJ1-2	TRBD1	CASSKLSDRDYGYTF	TGTGCCAGCAGCAAATTATCCGACAGGGACTATGGCTACACCTTC
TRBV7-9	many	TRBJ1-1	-	CASSPDREAFF	TGTGCCAGCAGCCCCGACAGGGAAGCTTTCTTT
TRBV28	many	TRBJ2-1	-	CASSPMHTTEISYNEQFF	TGTGCCAGCAGTCCCATGCATACGACGGAAATCTCCTACAATGAGCAGTTCTTC
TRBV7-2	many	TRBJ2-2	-	CASSMGPNTGELFF	TGTGCCAGCTCCATGGGACCCAACACCGGGGAGCTGTTTTTT
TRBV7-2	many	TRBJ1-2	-	CASSNNPVGVNYGYTF	TGTGCCAGCAGTAATAACCCTGTTGGAGTTAACTATGGCTACACCTTC
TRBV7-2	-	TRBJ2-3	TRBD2	CASSPPSGGAFWSSDTQYF	TGTGCCAGCAGCCCCCCTAGCGGGGGGGCTTTTTGGAGTTCGGATACGCAGTATTTT
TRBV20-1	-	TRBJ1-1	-	CSASGLVGAVVNTEAFF	TGCAGTGCTAGCGGCCTCGTAGGGGCAGTCGTGAACACTGAAGCTTTCTTT
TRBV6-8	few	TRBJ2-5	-	CASSGTFQETQYF	TGTGCCAGCAGTGGGACCTTCCAAGAGACCCAGTACTTC
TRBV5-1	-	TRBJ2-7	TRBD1	CASSLPRDRDSYEQYF	TGCGCCAGCAGCTTGCCCCGGGACAGGGACTCCTACGAGCAGTACTTC
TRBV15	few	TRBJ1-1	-	CATSRDTTGFPMNTEAFF	TGTGCCACCAGCAGAGATACGACAGGCTTTCCCATGAACACTGAAGCTTTCTTT
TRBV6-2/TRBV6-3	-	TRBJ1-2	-	CASSYSTRGGYGYTF	TGTGCCAGCAGTTACTCGACCCGAGGAGGCTATGGCTACACCTTC
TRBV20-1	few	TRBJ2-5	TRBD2	CSASEAGGPVTQYF	TGCAGTGCTAGCGAAGCGGGGGGGCCAGTGACCCAGTACTTC
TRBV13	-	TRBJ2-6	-	CASISRRAPTPGANVLTF	TGTGCCAGCATTAGTCGCAGGGCTCCCACGCCAGGGGCCAACGTCCTGACTTTC
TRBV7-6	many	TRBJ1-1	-	CASSPLSGAFAFF	TGTGCCAGCAGCCCACTTTCGGGGGCTTTTGCTTTCTTT
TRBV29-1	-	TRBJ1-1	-	CSAAHQNTEAFF	TGCAGCGCCGCCCATCAAAACACTGAAGCTTTCTTT
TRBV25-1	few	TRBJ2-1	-	CASSARADYNEQFF	TGTGCCAGCAGTGCGAGGGCTGACTACAATGAGCAGTTCTTC